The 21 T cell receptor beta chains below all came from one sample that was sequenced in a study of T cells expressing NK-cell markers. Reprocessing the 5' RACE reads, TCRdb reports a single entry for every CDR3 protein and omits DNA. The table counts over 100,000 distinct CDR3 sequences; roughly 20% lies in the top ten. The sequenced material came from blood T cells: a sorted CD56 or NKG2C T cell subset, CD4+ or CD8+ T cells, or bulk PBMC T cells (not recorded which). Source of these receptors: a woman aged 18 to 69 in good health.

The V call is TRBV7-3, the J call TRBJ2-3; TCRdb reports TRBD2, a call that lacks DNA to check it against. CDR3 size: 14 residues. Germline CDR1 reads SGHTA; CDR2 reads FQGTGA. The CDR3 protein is CASSHSGSGDTQYF.

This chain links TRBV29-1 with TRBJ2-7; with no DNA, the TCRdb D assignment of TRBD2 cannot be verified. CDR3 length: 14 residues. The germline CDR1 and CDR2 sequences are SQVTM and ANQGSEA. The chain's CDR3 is CSVLDFYSSYEQYF.

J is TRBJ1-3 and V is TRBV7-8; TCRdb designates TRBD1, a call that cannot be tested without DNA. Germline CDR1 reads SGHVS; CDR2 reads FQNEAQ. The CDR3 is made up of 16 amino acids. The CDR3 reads CASSYVRTGDGNTIYF.

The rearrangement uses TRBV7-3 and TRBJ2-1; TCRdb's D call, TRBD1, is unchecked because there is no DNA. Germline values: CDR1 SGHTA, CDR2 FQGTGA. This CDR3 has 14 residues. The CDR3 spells CASSLTGQYNEQFF.

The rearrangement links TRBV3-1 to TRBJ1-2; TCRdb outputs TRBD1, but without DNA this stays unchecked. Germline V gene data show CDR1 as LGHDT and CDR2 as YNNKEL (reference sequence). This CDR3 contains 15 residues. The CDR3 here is CASRHEGQGWHGYTF.

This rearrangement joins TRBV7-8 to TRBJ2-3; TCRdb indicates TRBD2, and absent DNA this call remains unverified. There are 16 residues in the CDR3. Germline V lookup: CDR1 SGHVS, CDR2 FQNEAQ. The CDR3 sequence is CASRPPGLSPGDTQYF.

CDR3: CASSQGLAVSYNEQFF. This rearrangement joins TRBV27 to TRBJ2-1; TCRdb picks TRBD2, but there is no DNA to check that call. Per germline, CDR1 MNHEY and CDR2 SMNVEV (reference sequence). The CDR3 is 16 residues long.

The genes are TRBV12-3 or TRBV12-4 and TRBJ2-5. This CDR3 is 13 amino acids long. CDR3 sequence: CASGSREEETQYF.

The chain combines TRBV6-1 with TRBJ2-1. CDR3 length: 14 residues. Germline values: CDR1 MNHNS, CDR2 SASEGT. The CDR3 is CASTDRSSYNEQFF.

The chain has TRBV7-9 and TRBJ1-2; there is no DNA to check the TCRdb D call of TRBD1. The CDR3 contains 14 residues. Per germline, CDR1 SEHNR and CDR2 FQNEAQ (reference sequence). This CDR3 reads CASSLIGQYYGYTF.

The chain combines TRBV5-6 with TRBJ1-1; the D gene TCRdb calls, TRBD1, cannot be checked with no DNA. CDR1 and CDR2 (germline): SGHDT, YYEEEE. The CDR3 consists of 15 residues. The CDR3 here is CASSLEGKRITEAFF.

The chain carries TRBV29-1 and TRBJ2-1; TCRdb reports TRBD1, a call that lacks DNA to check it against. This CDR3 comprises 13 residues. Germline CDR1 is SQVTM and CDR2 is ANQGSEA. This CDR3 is CSVVGARDNEQFF.

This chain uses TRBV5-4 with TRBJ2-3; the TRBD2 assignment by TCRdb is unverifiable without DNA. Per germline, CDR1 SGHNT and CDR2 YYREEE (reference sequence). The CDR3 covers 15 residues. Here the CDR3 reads CASSRRTSGTDTQYF.

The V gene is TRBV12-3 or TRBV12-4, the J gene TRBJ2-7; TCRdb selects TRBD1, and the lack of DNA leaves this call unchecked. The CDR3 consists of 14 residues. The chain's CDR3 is CASSPAGTGYEQYF.

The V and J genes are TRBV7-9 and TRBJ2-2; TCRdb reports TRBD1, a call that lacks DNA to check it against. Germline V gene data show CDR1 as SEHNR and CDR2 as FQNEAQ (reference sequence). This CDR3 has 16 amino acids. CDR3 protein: CASSSTGWETPLKLFF.

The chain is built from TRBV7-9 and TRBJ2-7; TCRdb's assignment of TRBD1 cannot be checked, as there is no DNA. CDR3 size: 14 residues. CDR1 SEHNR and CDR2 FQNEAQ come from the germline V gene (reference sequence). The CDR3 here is CASSYGGAVYEQYF. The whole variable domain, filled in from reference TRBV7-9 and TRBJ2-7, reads DTGVSQNPRHKITKRGQNVTFRCDPISEHNRLYWYRQTLGQGPEFLTYFQNEAQLEKSRLLSDRFSAERPKGSFSTLEIQRTEQGDSAMYLCASSYGGAVYEQYFGPGTRLTVT.

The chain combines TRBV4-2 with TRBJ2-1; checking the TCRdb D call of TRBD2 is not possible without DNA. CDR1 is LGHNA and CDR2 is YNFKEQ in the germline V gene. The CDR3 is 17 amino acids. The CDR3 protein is CASSQEEAAGRLDEQFF.

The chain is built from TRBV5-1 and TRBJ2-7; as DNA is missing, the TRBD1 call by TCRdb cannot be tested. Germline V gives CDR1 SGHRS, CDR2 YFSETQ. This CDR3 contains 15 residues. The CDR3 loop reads CASSSGFMDSYEQYF.

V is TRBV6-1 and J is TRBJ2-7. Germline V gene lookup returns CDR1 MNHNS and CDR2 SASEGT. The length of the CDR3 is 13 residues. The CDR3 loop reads CASSNSGGSEQYF.

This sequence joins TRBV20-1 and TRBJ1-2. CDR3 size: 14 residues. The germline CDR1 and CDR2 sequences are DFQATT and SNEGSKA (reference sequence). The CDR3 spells CSAIEGPGDYGYTF.

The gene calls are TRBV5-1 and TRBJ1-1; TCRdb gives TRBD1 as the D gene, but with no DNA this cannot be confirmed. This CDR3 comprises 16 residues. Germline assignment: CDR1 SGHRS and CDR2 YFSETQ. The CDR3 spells CASSTEGGQANTEAFF.